The entry that follows covers one T cell receptor beta chain sequence. This sample was included in a study of tumor-infiltrating lymphocytes in oesophageal squamous cell carcinoma. TCRdb analysed the PCR reads with MiXCR anew, one entry per CDR3 protein. The sample shows 15,000 to 18,000 distinct CDR3 sequences, about 54% of them seen only once. This CDR3 spans 18 amino acids. With 4 bases removed from V and 0 bases from J, the gap between germline ends came to 16 bases. CDR1 and CDR2 (germline): SGHTA, FQGTGA. This TCR came from a female donor with esophageal squamous cell carcinoma. Material for sequencing was esophageal tumor tissue. V usage is TRBV7-3 and J usage is TRBJ2-6; no firm D call. The CDR3 DNA reads as TGTGCCAGCAGCTCAGTTCCAATCTGGGGCTCTGGGGCCAACGTCCTGACTTTC. It translates to CASSSVPIWGSGANVLTF.